This TCR beta chain was found in a study of T-cell memory formation after mild COVID-19. Study results and limitations: Contracting clones, day 15 to 85, had balanced CD4/CD8, and later expanders favored CD4+.

Trimming removed 4 bases at V and 4 bases at J, with 13 bases between. This CDR3 comprises 13 residues. Germline CDR1 reads SQVTM; CDR2 reads ANQGSEA. A 5'RACE reaction primed in the constant segment made cDNA libraries of TCR alpha and TCR beta, and these carried sample barcodes and UMIs. TCRdb reanalysed the 5' RACE reads using MiXCR and keeps one entry per CDR3 protein. Of a few hundred thousand distinct CDR3 sequences listed, 15% to 20% are singletons. Remarks on this clonotype: The antigen is unknown.

The sequenced sample was PBMCs or a T cell subset sorted from them (not recorded which). The receptor was isolated from a man aged 18-30 years who had mild COVID-19 (a few samples of this study predate the infection). Cell type and time point are not known. The V call is TRBV29-1, the J call TRBJ1-2; D is undetermined. This chain's CDR3 is CSVGWPHLYGYTF. The CDR3 DNA reads as TGCAGCGTTGGATGGCCTCACCTCTATGGCTACACCTTC.